Listed below are T cell receptor beta chains from one sample, sequenced in a study of CD4 T cells in relation to SARS-CoV-2 and coronaviruses. What these receptors recognize is not known. Sequencing was performed with immunoSEQ multiplex PCR; in TCRdb, only in-frame clones are kept and a portion is missing. The sample holds tens of thousands of clones; roughly 78% are singletons and the top ten take about 12%. Sequencing input: CD4+ T cells from PBMCs, cultured in vitro. These receptors were collected from a human donor in good health. CDR3s include the opening cysteine and the closing phenylalanine or tryptophan. A D gene is named only where the DNA matches it firmly. Clone size is stated in some rows and not others, as once, few, many or a class when expanded.

TRBV6-4	few	TRBD1	TRBJ1-5	CASSDRDRDGQPQHF	TGTGCCAGCAGTGACCGTGACAGGGATGGTCAGCCCCAGCATTTT
TRBV21-1	few	NA	TRBJ1-6	CASNMGSPLHF	TGTGCCAGCAACATGGGTTCACCCCTCCACTTT
TRBV4-3	NA	TRBD2	TRBJ2-1	CASSQDWREDSYNEQFF	TGCGCCAGCAGCCAAGACTGGCGGGAGGACTCATACAATGAGCAGTTCTTC
TRBV3-1/TRBV3-2	NA	NA	TRBJ2-5	CASSQGLPGGETQYF	TGTGCCAGCAGCCAAGGCCTTCCCGGGGGAGAGACCCAGTACTTC
TRBV5-3	NA	TRBD2	TRBJ2-2	CAIPLGDRRESNTGELFF	TGTGCCATTCCCTTGGGGGATCGGCGGGAGTCGAACACCGGGGAGCTGTTTTTT
TRBV29-1	once	NA	TRBJ2-7	CSVDGVSYEQYF	TGCAGCGTTGACGGGGTATCCTACGAGCAGTACTTC
TRBV5-4	few	NA	TRBJ2-2	CASSLRRSFPGELFF	TGTGCCAGCAGCCTTCGACGGAGTTTCCCCGGGGAGCTGTTTTTT
TRBV18	NA	NA	TRBJ1-5	CASSPGAGANQPQHF	TGTGCCAGCTCACCGGGGGCAGGGGCCAATCAGCCCCAGCATTTT
TRBV6-1	NA	NA	TRBJ1-6	CASSEGQRGARSPLHF	TGTGCCAGCAGTGAAGGGCAAAGGGGGGCGCGATCACCCCTCCACTTT
TRBV7-8	NA	TRBD2	TRBJ2-1	CASSLKVGTRADEQFF	TGTGCCAGCAGCTTAAAGGTGGGGACTAGAGCGGATGAGCAGTTCTTC
TRBV11-3	NA	NA	TRBJ2-5	CASSLDFRQGQETQYF	TGTGCCAGCAGCTTAGATTTTCGGCAGGGCCAAGAGACCCAGTACTTC
TRBV27	once	NA	TRBJ2-3	CASSLSRLGTDTQYF	TGTGCCAGCAGTTTATCCCGGCTAGGCACAGATACGCAGTATTTT
TRBV27	NA	TRBD1	TRBJ2-7	CASSPGQGGYEQYF	TGTGCCAGCAGTCCGGGACAGGGTGGCTACGAGCAGTACTTC
TRBV18	NA	NA	TRBJ1-5	CASSPTAGDRLPQHF	TGTGCCAGCTCACCAACTGCGGGTGACCGCCTGCCCCAGCATTTT
TRBV19	NA	NA	TRBJ1-2	CASSIIGIGYGYTF	TGTGCCAGTAGTATAATAGGAATTGGCTATGGCTACACCTTC
TRBV9	NA	NA	TRBJ2-3	CASSVYGSDTQYF	TGTGCCAGCAGCGTATACGGGTCAGATACGCAGTATTTT
TRBV6-2/TRBV6-3	NA	NA	TRBJ2-5	CASSSARGQETQYF	TGTGCCAGCAGTTCAGCCAGAGGCCAAGAGACCCAGTACTTC
TRBV30	NA	TRBD1	TRBJ2-1	CAWSLTGARFF	TGTGCCTGGAGTCTAACAGGGGCTCGGTTCTTC
TRBV5-4	NA	NA	TRBJ2-5	CASSLEETQYF	TGTGCCAGCAGCTTGGAAGAGACCCAGTACTTC
TRBV3-1/TRBV3-2	few	NA	TRBJ2-2	CASSQGAINTGELFF	TGTGCCAGCAGCCAGGGGGCCATTAACACCGGGGAGCTGTTTTTT
TRBV9	NA	NA	TRBJ2-2	CASSVSGSGSGELFF	TGTGCCAGCAGCGTCTCCGGGAGCGGATCCGGGGAGCTGTTTTTT
TRBV3-1/TRBV3-2	NA	NA	TRBJ2-6	CASSQSLSGANVLTF	TGTGCCAGCAGCCAATCCCTTTCTGGGGCCAACGTCCTGACTTTC
TRBV7-3	NA	NA	TRBJ2-2	CASSLRGQGSNTGELFF	TGTGCCAGCAGCTTAAGGGGGCAGGGCTCGAACACCGGGGAGCTGTTTTTT
TRBV12-3/TRBV12-4	NA	NA	TRBJ2-3	CASRSTDTQYF	TGTGCCAGCAGATCAACCGATACGCAGTATTTT
TRBV19	NA	NA	TRBJ1-4	CASSPPLEKLFF	TGTGCCAGCTCCCCACCTTTGGAAAAACTGTTTTTT
TRBV5-6	NA	NA	TRBJ2-3	CASSLERDTSTDTQYF	TGTGCCAGCAGCTTGGAGCGGGACACTAGCACAGATACGCAGTATTTT
TRBV5-1	NA	NA	TRBJ2-5	CASSSLGGMETQYF	TGCGCCAGCAGCTCACTTGGGGGGATGGAGACCCAGTACTTC
TRBV5-1	NA	TRBD2	TRBJ2-1	CASTQGPLTSGIYNEQFF	TGCGCCAGCACCCAGGGCCCCCTGACTAGCGGAATCTACAATGAGCAGTTCTTC
TRBV18	NA	NA	TRBJ2-7	CASPPSRRSSSYEQYF	TGTGCCAGCCCCCCATCGAGGAGATCGAGCTCCTACGAGCAGTACTTC
TRBV4-3	NA	NA	TRBJ1-3	CASSQEVGSPTSGNTIYF	TGCGCCAGCAGCCAAGAAGTTGGGAGTCCAACCTCTGGAAACACCATATATTTT
TRBV24-1	NA	NA	TRBJ1-1	CATSDPSGTEAFF	TGTGCCACCAGTGATCCCTCGGGCACTGAAGCTTTCTTT
TRBV5-1	NA	NA	TRBJ2-5	CASRASDSQETQYF	TGCGCCAGCAGGGCCTCCGACAGCCAAGAGACCCAGTACTTC
TRBV11-2	NA	NA	TRBJ2-5	CASSLVGPGTVGETQYF	TGTGCCAGCAGCTTAGTCGGCCCCGGGACCGTCGGAGAGACCCAGTACTTC
TRBV6-5	once	NA	TRBJ1-1	CASKETGESSEAFF	TGTGCCAGCAAGGAGACGGGAGAGAGTTCTGAAGCTTTCTTT
TRBV18	NA	TRBD2	TRBJ2-3	CASSPPGGRARYF	TGTGCCAGCTCACCACCCGGCGGGAGGGCCAGGTATTTT
TRBV4-3	NA	NA	TRBJ2-7	CASSQGNREGEQYF	TGCGCCAGCAGCCAAGGCAACAGGGAAGGCGAGCAGTACTTC
TRBV10-3	NA	NA	TRBJ1-2	CAISENANYGYTF	TGTGCCATCAGTGAGAATGCTAACTATGGCTACACCTTC
TRBV5-1	NA	TRBD1	TRBJ2-7	CASSLLGQGGDEQYF	TGCGCCAGCAGCTTACTGGGACAGGGGGGGGACGAGCAGTACTTC
TRBV29-1	NA	NA	TRBJ2-7	CSVAHSSYEQYF	TGCAGCGTTGCACATAGCTCCTACGAGCAGTACTTC
TRBV6-1	few	TRBD2	TRBJ2-5	CASSEGGAREGGSEDF	TGTGCCAGCAGTGAAGGGGGCGCGCGGGAGGGTGGTAGCGAGGACTTC
TRBV7-2	NA	NA	TRBJ1-5	CASSLQGSVSNQPQHF	TGTGCCAGCAGCTTGCAGGGATCGGTCAGCAATCAGCCCCAGCATTTT
TRBV5-1	NA	NA	TRBJ2-5	CASSGLETQYF	TGCGCCAGCAGCGGTCTTGAGACCCAGTACTTC
TRBV10-2	once	TRBD2	TRBJ2-2	CASSDRLAPGELFF	TGCGCCAGCAGTGACCGACTAGCTCCCGGGGAGCTGTTTTTT
TRBV11-2	NA	NA	TRBJ1-4	CASSLDPGAANEKLFF	TGTGCCAGCAGCTTAGATCCCGGGGCGGCTAATGAAAAACTGTTTTTT
TRBV7-2	NA	TRBD1	TRBJ1-3	CASSSDRGLTGNTIYF	TGTGCCAGCAGCTCGGACAGGGGGCTCACTGGAAACACCATATATTTT
TRBV9	NA	NA	TRBJ2-1	CASSPSPMAGYNEQFF	TGTGCCAGCAGCCCAAGCCCCATGGCGGGATATAATGAGCAGTTCTTC
TRBV2	NA	NA	TRBJ1-2	CASMGLRGASGGYTF	TGTGCCAGCATGGGGTTAAGAGGGGCGTCCGGTGGCTACACCTTC